This TCR beta chain was observed in a study of CD4+ T cells in melanoma. The CDR3 length is 14 residues. The germline CDR1 and CDR2 sequences are SGHRS and YFSETQ. V was shortened by 5 bases and J by 0 bases, with 9 bases between the two germline ends. Data came from immunoSEQ multiplex PCR; TCRdb stores just in-frame clones and leaves some out. The sample lists 18,000 or so clones, over 75% seen once, with approximately 5.6% in the top ten. The clonotype originates from a human donor with melanoma. V gene TRBV5-1 combines with J gene TRBJ1-3; no clear D gene. The specimen was cells from a culture (not recorded whether cultured in vitro). Written as DNA, the CDR3 is TGCGCCAGCAGAGGCAGGAGCTCTGGAAACACCATATATTTT. Translated: CASRGRSSGNTIYF.